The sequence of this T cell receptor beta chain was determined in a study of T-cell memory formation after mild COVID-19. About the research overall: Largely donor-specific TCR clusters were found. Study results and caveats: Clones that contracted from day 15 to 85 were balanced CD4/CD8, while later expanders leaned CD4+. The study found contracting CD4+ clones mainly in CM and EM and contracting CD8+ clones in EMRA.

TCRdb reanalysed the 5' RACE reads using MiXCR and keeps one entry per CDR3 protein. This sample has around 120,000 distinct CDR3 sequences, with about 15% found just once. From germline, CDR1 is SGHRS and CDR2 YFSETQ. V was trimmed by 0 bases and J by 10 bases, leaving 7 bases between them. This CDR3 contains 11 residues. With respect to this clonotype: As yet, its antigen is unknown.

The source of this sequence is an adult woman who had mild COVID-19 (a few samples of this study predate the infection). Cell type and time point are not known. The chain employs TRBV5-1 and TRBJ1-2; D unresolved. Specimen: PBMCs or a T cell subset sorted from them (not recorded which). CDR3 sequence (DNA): TGCGCCAGCAGCTTGGGGCGGTTCTACACCTTC. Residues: CASSLGRFYTF. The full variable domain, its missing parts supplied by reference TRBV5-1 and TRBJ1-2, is KAGVTQTPRYLIKTRGQQVTLSCSPISGHRSVSWYQQTPGQGLQFLFEYFSETQRNKGNFPGRFSGRQFSNSRSEMNVSTLELGDSALYLCASSLGRFYTFGSGTRLTVV.